The 9 T cell receptor beta chains below all came from one sample that was sequenced in a study of cytomegalovirus exposure and HLA in healthy donors. The PCR contained 60 Vbeta and 13 Jbeta primers. The protocol was immunoSEQ multiplex PCR, while the TCRdb copy is restricted to in-frame clones and leaves out a portion. The profile shows 150,000 to 200,000 clones, about 80% of them singletons. The specimen sequenced was PBMCs. The receptor source for this set is a man aged 25-45 years in good health and CMV-seropositive.

The chain couples TRBV7-2 to TRBJ1-2; D ambiguous. The ends were cut back, 0 bases at V and 6 bases at J, with 17 bases in the middle. Germline-derived CDR1 and CDR2 are SGHTA and FQGNSA. The CDR3 length is 16 residues. The CDR3 nucleotides are TGTGCCAGCAGCTTAGCGATAGGACTATCGTACGATGGCTACACCTTC. Encoded protein: CASSLAIGLSYDGYTF. The variable domain in full, with the rest retrieved from reference TRBV7-2 and TRBJ1-2, is GAGVSQSPSNKVTEKGKDVELRCDPISGHTALYWYRQSLGQGLEFLIYFQGNSAPDKSGLPSDRFSAERTGGSVSTLTIQRTQQEDSAVYLCASSLAIGLSYDGYTFGSGTRLTVV.

This rearrangement joins TRBV7-8 to TRBJ1-4, with a weak D call TRBD1 (5 bases). The CDR3 spans 16 residues. Germline CDR1 and CDR2: SGHVS and FQNEAQ. Trimming shortened V by 1 base and J by 2 bases, and 11 bases separated the two germline ends. CDR3 sequence (DNA): TGTGCCAGCAGCTTAGGGGGGGGTGGCACTAATGAAAAACTGTTTTTT. This codes for CASSLGGGGTNEKLFF.

The chain uses TRBV29-1 and TRBJ2-5, with D maybe TRBD2 (5 bases). Gene TRBJ2-7 matches the end of the DNA better, so the J call may be wrong. The CDR3 spans 16 residues. Germline CDR1 SQVTM, CDR2 ANQGSEA. In nucleotides, the CDR3 is TGCAGCGTTTTTGCGAGTCAGGCGGGCCCTATCTACGAGCAGTACTTC. Protein product: CSVFASQAGPIYEQYF.

The chain employs TRBV5-1 and TRBJ2-7; the D is unclear. CDR1 is SGHRS, CDR2 YFSETQ, per germline. CDR3 size: 11 residues. V was trimmed by 4 bases and J by 7 bases, leaving 9 bases between them. The CDR3 coding sequence is TGCGCCAGCAGCGCGGCGGAAGAGCAGTACTTC. Translation: CASSAAEEQYF.

V and J are TRBV4-2 and TRBJ1-1; 7 bases agree with TRBD1. J gave up 5 bases and V 3 bases, and 3 bases lay outside the gene matches. The germline V gene encodes CDR1 LGHNA and CDR2 YNFKEQ. The CDR3 length is 13 residues. The CDR3 region has the DNA TGTGCCAGCAGCCAGTCAGGGGGGACTGAAGCTTTCTTT. It translates to CASSQSGGTEAFF.

The V call is TRBV10-2, the J call TRBJ2-7, with TRBD2 matching 10 bases. CDR3 size: 15 residues. Germline V CDR1 and CDR2: WSHSY, SAAADI. V was clipped by 8 bases and J by 3 bases; unmatched bases: 10. CDR3 region: CASGQTRLAGYEQYF. CDR3 nucleotide sequence: TGCGCCAGCGGCCAGACACGACTAGCGGGCTACGAGCAGTACTTC.

V is TRBV28 and J is TRBJ1-1; 9 bases fit TRBD1. The germline V gene has CDR1 MDHEN and CDR2 SYDVKM. After removal of 4 bases from V and 3 bases from J, the junction contained 6 bases not matched to a gene. The CDR3 length is 15 residues. The CDR3 DNA reads as TGTGCCAGCAGTTCAAGAAGACAGGGGGACACTGAAGCTTTCTTT. It codes for CASSSRRQGDTEAFF. The full variable domain, its missing parts supplied by reference TRBV28 and TRBJ1-1, is DVKVTQSSRYLVKRTGEKVFLECVQDMDHENMFWYRQDPGLGLRLIYFSYDVKMKEKGDIPEGYSVSREKKERFSLILESASTNQTSMYLCASSSRRQGDTEAFFGQGTRLTVV.

The chain uses TRBV5-1 and TRBJ2-4, with D unresolved. CDR1 is SGHRS and CDR2 is YFSETQ in the germline V gene. The V end lost 5 bases, the J end lost 8 bases, and 20 bases lay between the germline ends. This CDR3 region has 15 residues. The CDR3 DNA follows: TGCGCCAGCAGTCCAAATCCTAGAGTAGAGCACATTCAGTACTTC. Translation: CASSPNPRVEHIQYF.

This clone was picked up one time. The chain couples TRBV7-2 to TRBJ2-7; 7 bases match TRBD1. This CDR3 spans 15 amino acids. From germline, CDR1 is SGHTA and CDR2 FQGNSA. J gave up 4 bases and V 1 base, and 7 bases lay outside the gene matches. The CDR3 is CASSLGGTRGYEQYF. CDR3 coding DNA: TGTGCCAGCAGCTTAGGTGGGACCAGGGGGTACGAGCAGTACTTC. Using reference TRBV7-2 and TRBJ2-7 for the parts outside the CDR3, the full variable domain is GAGVSQSPSNKVTEKGKDVELRCDPISGHTALYWYRQSLGQGLEFLIYFQGNSAPDKSGLPSDRFSAERTGGSVSTLTIQRTQQEDSAVYLCASSLGGTRGYEQYFGPGTRLTVT.